This T cell receptor beta chain was sequenced for a study of lymphopenia after photon versus proton radiotherapy. J was trimmed by 0 bases and V by 3 bases; bases with no gene match: 3. CDR1 and CDR2 (germline): GTSNPN, SVGIG (reference sequence). This CDR3 is built from 15 residues. Using immunoSEQ multiplex PCR, the repertoire was profiled, and TCRdb retains in-frame clones only, with some absent. The sample shows 65,000 or so clones, roughly 87% of them seen only once. The receptor comes from a man at least 80 years old with esophageal cancer. Sequenced here: peripheral blood, sampled from a patient treated with proton-based radiotherapy. The rearrangement links TRBV30 to TRBJ2-2; 8 nucleotides agree with TRBD1. The CDR3: CAWRLQGANTGELFF. CDR3 nucleotides: TGTGCCTGGAGGCTACAGGGGGCGAACACCGGGGAGCTGTTTTTT.